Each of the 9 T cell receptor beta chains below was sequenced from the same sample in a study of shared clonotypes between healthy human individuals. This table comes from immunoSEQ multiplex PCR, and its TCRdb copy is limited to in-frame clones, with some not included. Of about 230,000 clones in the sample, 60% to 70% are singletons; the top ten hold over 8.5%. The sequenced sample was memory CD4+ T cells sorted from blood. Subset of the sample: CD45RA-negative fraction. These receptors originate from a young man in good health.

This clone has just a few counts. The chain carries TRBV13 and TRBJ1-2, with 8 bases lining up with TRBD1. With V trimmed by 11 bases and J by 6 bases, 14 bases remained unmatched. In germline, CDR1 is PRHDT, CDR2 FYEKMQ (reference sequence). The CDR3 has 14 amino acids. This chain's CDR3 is CAASPGGSIDGYTF. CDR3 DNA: TGTGCCGCCTCTCCAGGGGGCAGTATAGATGGCTACACCTTC.

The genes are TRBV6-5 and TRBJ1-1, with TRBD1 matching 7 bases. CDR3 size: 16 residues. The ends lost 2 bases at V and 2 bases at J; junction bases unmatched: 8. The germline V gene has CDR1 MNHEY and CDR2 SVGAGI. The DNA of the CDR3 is TGTGCCAGCAGTTACAGGCCGGGACAGATAAACACTGAAGCTTTCTTT. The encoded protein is CASSYRPGQINTEAFF.

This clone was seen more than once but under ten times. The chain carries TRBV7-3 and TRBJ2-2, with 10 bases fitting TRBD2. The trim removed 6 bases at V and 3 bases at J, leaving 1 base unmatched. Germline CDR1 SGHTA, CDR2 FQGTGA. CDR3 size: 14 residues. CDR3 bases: TGTGCCAGCAGACTAGCGGGATACACCGGGGAGCTGTTTTTT. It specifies CASRLAGYTGELFF.

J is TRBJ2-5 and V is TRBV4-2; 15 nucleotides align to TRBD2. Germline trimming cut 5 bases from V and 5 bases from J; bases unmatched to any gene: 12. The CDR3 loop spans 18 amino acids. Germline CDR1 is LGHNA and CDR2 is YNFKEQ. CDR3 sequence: CASSSGRTSGRAGETQYF. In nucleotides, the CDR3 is TGTGCCAGCAGCTCGGGCCGGACTAGCGGGAGGGCGGGGGAGACCCAGTACTTC.

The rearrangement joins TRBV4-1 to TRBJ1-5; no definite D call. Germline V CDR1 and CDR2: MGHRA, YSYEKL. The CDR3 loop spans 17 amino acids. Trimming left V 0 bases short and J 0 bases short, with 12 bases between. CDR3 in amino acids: CASSQDWASISNQPQHF. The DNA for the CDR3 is TGCGCCAGCAGCCAAGATTGGGCCTCCATTAGCAATCAGCCCCAGCATTTT.

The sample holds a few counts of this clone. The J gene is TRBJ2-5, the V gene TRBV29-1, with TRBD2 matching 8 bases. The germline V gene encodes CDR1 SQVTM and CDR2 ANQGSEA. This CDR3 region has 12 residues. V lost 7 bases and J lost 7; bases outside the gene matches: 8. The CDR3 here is CSGSGGGATQYF. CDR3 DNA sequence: TGCAGCGGATCCGGGGGGGGAGCGACCCAGTACTTC. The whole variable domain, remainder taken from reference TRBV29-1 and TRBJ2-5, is SAVISQKPSRDICQRGTSLTIQCQVDSQVTMMFWYRQQPGQSLTLIATANQGSEATYESGFVIDKFPISRPNLTFSTLTVSNMSPEDSSIYLCSGSGGGATQYFGPGTRLLVL.

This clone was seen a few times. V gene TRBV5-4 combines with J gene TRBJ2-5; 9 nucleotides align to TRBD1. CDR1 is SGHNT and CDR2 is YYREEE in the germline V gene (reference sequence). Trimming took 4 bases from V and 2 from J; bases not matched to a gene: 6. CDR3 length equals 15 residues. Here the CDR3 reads CASSRNGQGQETQYF. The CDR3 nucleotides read TGTGCCAGCAGCCGCAATGGACAGGGGCAAGAGACCCAGTACTTC.

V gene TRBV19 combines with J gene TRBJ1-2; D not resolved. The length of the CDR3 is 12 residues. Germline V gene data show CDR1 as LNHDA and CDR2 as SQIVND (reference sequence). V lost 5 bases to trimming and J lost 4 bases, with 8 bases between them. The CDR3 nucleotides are TGTGCCAGTAGTTCTTTGTTCTATGGCTACACCTTC. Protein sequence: CASSSLFYGYTF. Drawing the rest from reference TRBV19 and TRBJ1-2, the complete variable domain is DGGITQSPKYLFRKEGQNVTLSCEQNLNHDAMYWYRQDPGQGLRLIYYSQIVNDFQKGDIAEGYSVSREKKESFPLTVTSAQKNPTAFYLCASSSLFYGYTFGSGTRLTVV.

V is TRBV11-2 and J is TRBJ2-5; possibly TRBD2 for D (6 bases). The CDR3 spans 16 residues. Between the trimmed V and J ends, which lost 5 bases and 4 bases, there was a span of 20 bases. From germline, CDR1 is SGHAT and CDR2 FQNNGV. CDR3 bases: TGTGCCAGCAGCCCCCAGAGGGTCCGGGACTCAGAGACCCAGTACTTC. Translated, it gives CASSPQRVRDSETQYF.